Following are 14 T cell receptor beta chains from one sample sequenced in a study of regulatory T cells in long-lasting Graves disease. As for time point: persistent/refractory GD, antithyroid drugs over 5 years with positive TRAb. PBMC RNA was the source of the TCR library. Both iRepertoire HTBI primers and Arm-PCR of CDR3 regions were used to build the TCR beta libraries. TCRdb reanalysed the multiplex PCR reads using MiXCR and keeps one entry per CDR3 protein. The data show a few hundred thousand distinct CDR3 sequences, roughly a quarter seen once. The specimen was peripheral blood mononuclear cells (PBMCs), collected when the disease was refractory, from a patient treated with antithyroid drugs. The source is a female donor with Graves disease.

In its sample, this clonotype was seen a few times. The chain couples TRBV27 to TRBJ1-4; D not certain. The ends were cut back, 0 bases at V and 7 bases at J, with 6 bases in the middle. CDR3 size: 13 residues. The germline gives CDR1 MNHEY, CDR2 SMNVEV (reference sequence). The CDR3 nucleotides are TGTGCCAGCAGTTTATCCCCTGGTGAAAAACTGTTTTTT. This codes for CASSLSPGEKLFF.

The chain recombines TRBV6-1 with TRBJ1-1, with D possibly matching TRBD1 (5 bases). The germline CDR1 and CDR2 sequences are MNHNS and SASEGT. The CDR3 contains 17 residues. V dropped 8 bases and J dropped 0 bases, with 22 bases sitting between them. The CDR3 nucleotides read TGTGCCAGCCATAATCCCGAGACAGCTCACCTGAACACTGAAGCTTTCTTT. Residues: CASHNPETAHLNTEAFF.

This clonotype was detected only a few times. The genes are TRBV12-3 or TRBV12-4 and TRBJ2-5, with 10 bases identical to TRBD2. The CDR3 consists of 16 residues. Trimming took 5 bases from V and 9 from J; bases not matched to a gene: 15. The CDR3, as DNA: TGTGCCAGCAGTCCCCAAGGACTAGCGGTCCGGGGGGCCCAGTACTTC. This translates into CASSPQGLAVRGAQYF.

V usage is TRBV20-1 and J usage is TRBJ1-2; D unclear. Trimming took 0 bases from V and 0 from J, leaving 14 bases between them. There are 16 residues in the CDR3. CDR1 is DFQATT, CDR2 SNEGSKA, per germline (reference sequence). The CDR3 region is CSARDGFGRTNYGYTF. DNA of the CDR3: TGCAGTGCTAGAGATGGGTTCGGACGGACTAACTATGGCTACACCTTC.

This clonotype appeared once. The chain employs TRBV11-2 and TRBJ1-6; possibly TRBD1 for D (6 bases). V was pared by 1 base and J by 6 bases, with 10 bases between. The CDR3 contains 15 residues. Germline V lookup: CDR1 SGHAT, CDR2 FQNNGV. As DNA, the CDR3 is TGTGCCAGCAGCTTAGCTACAGGGCTTAATTCACCCCTCCACTTT. As protein: CASSLATGLNSPLHF. Together with reference TRBV11-2 and TRBJ1-6, the CDR3 gives the full variable domain: EAGVAQSPRYKIIEKRQSVAFWCNPISGHATLYWYQQILGQGPKLLIQFQNNGVVDDSQLPKDRFSAERLKGVDSTLKIQPAKLEDSAVYLCASSLATGLNSPLHFGNGTRLTVT.

This clonotype was detected ten times or more. V and J are TRBV2 and TRBJ1-1; D gene ambiguous. In germline, CDR1 is SNHLY, CDR2 FYNNEI. The CDR3 sequence is 15 residues long. The V gene lost 4 bases and the J gene lost 1 base, with 13 bases spanning the gap. This CDR3 reads CASSARIGENTEAFF. CDR3 sequence (DNA): TGTGCCAGCAGTGCTAGGATAGGCGAGAACACTGAAGCTTTCTTT.

This clonotype was recorded a few times. The chain recombines TRBV11-2 with TRBJ2-7; TRBD1 aligns across 7 bases. This CDR3 spans 16 amino acids. V lost 0 bases to trimming and J lost 5 bases; unmatched junction nucleotides: 10. From germline, CDR1 is SGHAT and CDR2 FQNNGV. The CDR3: CASSLDIVTGFDEQYF. CDR3 bases: TGTGCCAGCAGCTTAGATATCGTGACAGGGTTCGACGAGCAGTACTTC.

V and J are TRBV6-1 and TRBJ2-2; TRBD1 agrees at 7 bases. Trimming cost V 5 bases and J 7 bases; bases outside gene matches: 10. The germline CDR1 and CDR2 sequences are MNHNS and SASEGT. The CDR3 length is 15 residues. The CDR3 region is CASSPQKGAGGELFF. In nucleotides, the CDR3 is TGTGCCAGCAGTCCTCAAAAGGGGGCTGGCGGGGAGCTGTTTTTT.

In its sample, this clonotype was seen a few times. V gene TRBV4-1 combines with J gene TRBJ1-1; D is unresolved. Germline V gives CDR1 MGHRA, CDR2 YSYEKL. The CDR3 sequence is 13 residues long. Trimming took 3 bases from V and 10 from J, leaving 15 bases between them. The CDR3: CASSQAAREGAFF. CDR3 coding DNA: TGCGCCAGCAGCCAGGCAGCCCGAGAGGGAGCTTTCTTT.

This clonotype was detected many times. The rearrangement links TRBV7-2 to TRBJ2-5; D unclear. Germline values: CDR1 SGHTA, CDR2 FQGNSA. Trimming left V 5 bases short and J 3 bases short, with 4 bases between. The CDR3 length is 11 residues. CDR3 DNA: TGTGCCAGCAGCGACAAAGAGACCCAGTACTTC. Its translation is CASSDKETQYF.

This clonotype was recorded many times. The chain has TRBV14 and TRBJ2-5, with D perhaps matching TRBD1 (5 bases). The CDR3 extends over 13 amino acids. Per the germline V gene, CDR1 is SGHDN and CDR2 is FVKESK. The V gene lost 8 bases and the J gene lost 7 bases, with 17 bases spanning the gap. CDR3 protein: CASRQGASRTQYF. CDR3 bases: TGTGCCAGCCGGCAGGGCGCCTCCCGGACCCAGTACTTC.

The CDR3 protein is CASSFERGHMETQYF. The CDR3 region has the DNA TGTGCCAGCAGCTTTGAGAGGGGGCATATGGAGACCCAGTACTTC. The chain combines TRBV5-4 with TRBJ2-5; 7 positions agree with TRBD1. Trimming cost V 2 bases and J 5 bases; bases outside gene matches: 9. The CDR3 spans 15 residues. CDR1 is SGHNT and CDR2 is YYREEE in the germline V gene (reference sequence). The full variable domain, with the rest looked up from reference TRBV5-4 and TRBJ2-5, is ETGVTQSPTHLIKTRGQQVTLRCSSQSGHNTVSWYQQALGQGPQFIFQYYREEENGRGNFPPRFSGLQFPNYSSELNVNALELDDSALYLCASSFERGHMETQYFGPGTRLLVL.

The DNA for the CDR3 is TGCAGTGCTAGAGACGGGACAGGGGGCACCGGGGAGCTGTTTTTT. The encoded protein is CSARDGTGGTGELFF. The chain is built from TRBV20-1 and TRBJ2-2; 11 nucleotides line up with TRBD1. Germline CDR1 reads DFQATT; CDR2 reads SNEGSKA (reference sequence). Losses at the gene ends were 0 bases for V and 4 bases for J; bases not matched to a gene: 1. The CDR3 sequence is 15 residues long.

This clonotype was detected many times. The junction does not match germline at one end; this may be a read error. The genes are TRBV6-5 and TRBJ2-7; D is unresolved. The length of the CDR3 is 12 residues. Germline-derived CDR1 and CDR2 are MNHEY and SVGAGI. For the CDR3, the DNA is TGTGCCAGCAGTTACGGTCCCGCGGAGCGGTACTTC. This translates into CASSYGPAERYF.